This T cell receptor (beta chain) comes out of a study of technical replicates of blood from a few donors. The data were produced by immunoSEQ multiplex PCR, yet TCRdb's version contains in-frame clones alone and is incomplete. Of some 70,000 clones in the sample, under 98% are singletons; the top ten hold over 0.2%. This clone was counted between two and nine times. The V gene lost 4 bases and the J gene lost 1 base, with 8 bases spanning the gap. Germline CDR1 and CDR2: SGDLS and YYNGEE. The CDR3 runs to 13 residues. This TCR was sampled from a human donor in good health. The material sequenced was T cells isolated from PBMCs. This chain uses TRBV9 with TRBJ1-1; D uncertain. CDR3 loop: CASSLGENTEAFF. The DNA for the CDR3 is TGTGCCAGCAGCCTCGGTGAGAACACTGAAGCTTTCTTT.